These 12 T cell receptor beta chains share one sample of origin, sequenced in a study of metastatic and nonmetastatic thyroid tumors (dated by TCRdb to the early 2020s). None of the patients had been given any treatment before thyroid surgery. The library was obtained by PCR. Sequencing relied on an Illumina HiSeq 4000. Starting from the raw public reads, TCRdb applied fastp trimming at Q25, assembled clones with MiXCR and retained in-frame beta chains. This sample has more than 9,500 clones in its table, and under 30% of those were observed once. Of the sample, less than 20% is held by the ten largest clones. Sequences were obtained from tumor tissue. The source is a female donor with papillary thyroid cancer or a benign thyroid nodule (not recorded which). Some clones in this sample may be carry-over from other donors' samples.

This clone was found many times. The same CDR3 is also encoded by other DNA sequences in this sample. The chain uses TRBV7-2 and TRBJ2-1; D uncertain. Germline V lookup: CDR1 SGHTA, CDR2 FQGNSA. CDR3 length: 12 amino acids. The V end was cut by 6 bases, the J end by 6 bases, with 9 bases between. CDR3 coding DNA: TGTGCCAGCAGTTTCAAGGGCAATGAGCAGTTCTTC. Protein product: CASSFKGNEQFF.

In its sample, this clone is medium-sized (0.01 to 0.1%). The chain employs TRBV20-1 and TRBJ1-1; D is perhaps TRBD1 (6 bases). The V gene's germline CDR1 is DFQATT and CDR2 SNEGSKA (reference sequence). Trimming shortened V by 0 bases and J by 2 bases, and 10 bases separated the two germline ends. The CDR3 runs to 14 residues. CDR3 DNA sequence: TGCAGTGCTAGAGATCGGACAGTTAACACTGAAGCTTTCTTT. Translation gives CSARDRTVNTEAFF.

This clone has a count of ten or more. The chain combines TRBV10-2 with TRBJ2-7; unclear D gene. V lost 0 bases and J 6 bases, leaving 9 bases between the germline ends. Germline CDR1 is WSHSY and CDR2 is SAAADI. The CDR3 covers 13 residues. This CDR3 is CASSESMGIEQYF. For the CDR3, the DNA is TGCGCCAGCAGTGAGTCGATGGGGATCGAGCAGTACTTC.

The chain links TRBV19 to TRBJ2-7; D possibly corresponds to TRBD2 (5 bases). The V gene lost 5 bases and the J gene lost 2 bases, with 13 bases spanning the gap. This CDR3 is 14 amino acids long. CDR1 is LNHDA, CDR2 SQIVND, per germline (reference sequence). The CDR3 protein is CASSPVDLTYEQYF. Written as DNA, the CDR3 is TGTGCCAGTAGTCCCGTGGACTTAACCTACGAGCAGTACTTC.

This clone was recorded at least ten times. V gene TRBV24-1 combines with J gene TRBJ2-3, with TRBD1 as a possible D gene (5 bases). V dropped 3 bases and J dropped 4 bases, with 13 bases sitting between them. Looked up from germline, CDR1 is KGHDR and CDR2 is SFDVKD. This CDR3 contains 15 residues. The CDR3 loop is CATSDPGQTADTQYF. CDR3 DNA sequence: TGTGCCACCAGTGATCCCGGACAAACAGCAGATACGCAGTATTTT.

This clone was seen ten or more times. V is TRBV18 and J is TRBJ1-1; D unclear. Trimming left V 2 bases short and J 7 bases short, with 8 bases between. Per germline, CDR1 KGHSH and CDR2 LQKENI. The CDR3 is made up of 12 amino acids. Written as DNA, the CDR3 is TGTGCCAGCTCACCATTGGCAGTTGAAGCTTTCTTT. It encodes CASSPLAVEAFF.

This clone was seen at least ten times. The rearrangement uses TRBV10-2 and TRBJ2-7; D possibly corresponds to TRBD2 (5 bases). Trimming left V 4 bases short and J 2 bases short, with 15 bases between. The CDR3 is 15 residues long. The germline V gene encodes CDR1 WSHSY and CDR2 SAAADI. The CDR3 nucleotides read TGCGCCAGCAGTGTCGGGCTAGCCGGCCCCTACGAGCAGTACTTC. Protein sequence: CASSVGLAGPYEQYF.

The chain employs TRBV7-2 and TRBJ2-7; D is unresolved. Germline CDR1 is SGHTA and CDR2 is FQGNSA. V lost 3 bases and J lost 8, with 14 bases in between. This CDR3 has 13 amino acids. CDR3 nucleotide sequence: TGTGCCAGCAGCTTCCCCCCGGGTCCGCAGCAGTACTTC. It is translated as CASSFPPGPQQYF.

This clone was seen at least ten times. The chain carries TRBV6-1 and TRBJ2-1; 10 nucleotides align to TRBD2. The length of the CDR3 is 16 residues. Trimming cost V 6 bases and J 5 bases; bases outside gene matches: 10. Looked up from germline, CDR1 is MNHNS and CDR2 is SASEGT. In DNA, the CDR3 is TGTGCCAGCAGCTCCTATGGACTAGCGGATGACAATGAGCAGTTCTTC. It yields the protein CASSSYGLADDNEQFF.

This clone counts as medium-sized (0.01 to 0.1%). The CDR3 DNA reads as TGTGCCAGCAGCCCGGGACAGCGATCTAATCAGCCCCAGCATTTT. Its translation is CASSPGQRSNQPQHF. The chain joins TRBV5-5 to TRBJ1-5; 7 positions agree with TRBD1. The CDR3 covers 15 residues. After removal of 4 bases from V and 4 bases from J, the junction contained 8 bases not matched to a gene. Germline CDR1 reads SGHKS; CDR2 reads YYEKEE (reference sequence).

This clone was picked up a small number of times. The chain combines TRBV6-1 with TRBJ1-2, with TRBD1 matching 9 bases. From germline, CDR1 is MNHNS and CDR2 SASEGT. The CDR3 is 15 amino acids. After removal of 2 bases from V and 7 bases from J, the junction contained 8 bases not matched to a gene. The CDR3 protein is CASSENQGTGPGYTF. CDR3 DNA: TGTGCCAGCAGTGAAAATCAAGGGACAGGGCCTGGCTACACCTTC.

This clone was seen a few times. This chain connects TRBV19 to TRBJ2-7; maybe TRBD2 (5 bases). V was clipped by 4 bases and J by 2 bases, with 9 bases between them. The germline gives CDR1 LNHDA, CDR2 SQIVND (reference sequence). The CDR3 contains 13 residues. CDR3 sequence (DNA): TGTGCCAGTAGTAGTACCGGGACCTACGAGCAGTACTTC. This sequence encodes CASSSTGTYEQYF.